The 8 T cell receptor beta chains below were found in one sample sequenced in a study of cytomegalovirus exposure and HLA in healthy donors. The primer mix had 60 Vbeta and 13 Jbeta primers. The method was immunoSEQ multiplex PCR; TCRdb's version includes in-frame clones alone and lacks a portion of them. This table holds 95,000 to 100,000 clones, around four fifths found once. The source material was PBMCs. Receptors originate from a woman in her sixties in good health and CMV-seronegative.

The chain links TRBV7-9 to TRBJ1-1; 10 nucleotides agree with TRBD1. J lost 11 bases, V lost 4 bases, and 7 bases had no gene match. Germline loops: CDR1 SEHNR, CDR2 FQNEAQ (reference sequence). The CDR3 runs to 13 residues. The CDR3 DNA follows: TGTGCCAGCAGCTCGGACAGGGGGATTGACGCTTTCTTT. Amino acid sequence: CASSSDRGIDAFF. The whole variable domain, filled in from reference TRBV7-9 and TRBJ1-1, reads DTGVSQNPRHKITKRGQNVTFRCDPISEHNRLYWYRQTLGQGPEFLTYFQNEAQLEKSRLLSDRFSAERPKGSFSTLEIQRTEQGDSAMYLCASSSDRGIDAFFGQGTRLTVV.

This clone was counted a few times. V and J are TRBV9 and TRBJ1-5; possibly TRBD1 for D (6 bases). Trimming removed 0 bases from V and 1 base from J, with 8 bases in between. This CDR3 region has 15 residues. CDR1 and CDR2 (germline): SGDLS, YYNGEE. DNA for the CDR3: TGTGCCAGCAGCGTAGCAGGGGCAAGCAATCAGCCCCAGCATTTT. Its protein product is CASSVAGASNQPQHF. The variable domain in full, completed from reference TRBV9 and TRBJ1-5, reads DSGVTQTPKHLITATGQRVTLRCSPRSGDLSVYWYQQSLDQGLQFLIQYYNGEERAKGNILERFSAQQFPDLHSELNLSSLELGDSALYFCASSVAGASNQPQHFGDGTRLSIL.

The CDR3 region has the DNA TGTGCCAGCAAGGGAGGCGGGTACAATGAGCAGTTCTTC. The encoded protein is CASKGGGYNEQFF. The rearrangement links TRBV28 to TRBJ2-1, with D possibly TRBD2 on 6 matching bases. This CDR3 contains 13 residues. CDR1 is MDHEN, CDR2 SYDVKM, per germline. V lost 7 bases to trimming and J lost 4 bases, with 11 bases between them.

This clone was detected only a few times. CDR3 bases: TGCGCCAGCAGTGAAAGAGCGGACCTCTACGAGCAGTACTTC. It specifies CASSERADLYEQYF. The V and J genes are TRBV10-2 and TRBJ2-7; possible D gene TRBD2, 5 bases. V lost 3 bases to trimming and J lost 3 bases, with 12 bases between them. This CDR3 spans 14 amino acids. The germline V gene encodes CDR1 WSHSY and CDR2 SAAADI.

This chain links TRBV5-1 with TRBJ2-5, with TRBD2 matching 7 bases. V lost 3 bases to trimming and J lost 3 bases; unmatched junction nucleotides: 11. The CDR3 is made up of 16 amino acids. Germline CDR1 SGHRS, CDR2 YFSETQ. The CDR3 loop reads CASSSNPSGGEETQYF. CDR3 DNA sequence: TGCGCCAGCAGCTCCAATCCTAGCGGAGGGGAAGAGACCCAGTACTTC.

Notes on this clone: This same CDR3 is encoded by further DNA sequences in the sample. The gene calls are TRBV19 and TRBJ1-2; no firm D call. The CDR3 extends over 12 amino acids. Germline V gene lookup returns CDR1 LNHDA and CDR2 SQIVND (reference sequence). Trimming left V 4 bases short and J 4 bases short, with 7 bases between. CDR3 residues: CASSTLPYGYTF. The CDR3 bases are TGTGCCAGTAGTACCCTACCCTATGGCTACACCTTC.

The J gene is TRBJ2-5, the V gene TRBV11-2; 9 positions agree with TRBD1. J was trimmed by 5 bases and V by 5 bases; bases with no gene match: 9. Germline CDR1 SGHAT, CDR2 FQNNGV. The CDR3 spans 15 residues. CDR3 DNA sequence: TGTGCCAGCAGCCCCAATACAGGGGGCGGTGAGACCCAGTACTTC. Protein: CASSPNTGGGETQYF.

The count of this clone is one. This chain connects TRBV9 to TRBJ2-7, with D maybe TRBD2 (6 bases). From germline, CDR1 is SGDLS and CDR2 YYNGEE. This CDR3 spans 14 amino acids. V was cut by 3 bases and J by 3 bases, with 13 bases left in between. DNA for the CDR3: TGTGCCAGCAGCGGAGAACGGGGACTCTACGAGCAGTACTTC. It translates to CASSGERGLYEQYF.